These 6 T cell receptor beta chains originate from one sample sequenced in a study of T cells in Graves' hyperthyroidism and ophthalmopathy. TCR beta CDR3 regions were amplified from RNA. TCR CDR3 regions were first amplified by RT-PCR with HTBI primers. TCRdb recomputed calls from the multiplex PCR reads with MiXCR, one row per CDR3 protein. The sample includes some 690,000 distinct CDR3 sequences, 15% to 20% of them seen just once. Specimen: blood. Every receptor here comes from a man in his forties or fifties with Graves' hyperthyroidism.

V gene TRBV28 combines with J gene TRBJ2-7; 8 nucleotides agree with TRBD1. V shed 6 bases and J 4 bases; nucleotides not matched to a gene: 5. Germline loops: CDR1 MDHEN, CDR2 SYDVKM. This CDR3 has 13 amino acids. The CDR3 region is CASSLQGEYEQYF. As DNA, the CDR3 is TGTGCCAGCAGCTTACAGGGGGAATACGAGCAGTACTTC.

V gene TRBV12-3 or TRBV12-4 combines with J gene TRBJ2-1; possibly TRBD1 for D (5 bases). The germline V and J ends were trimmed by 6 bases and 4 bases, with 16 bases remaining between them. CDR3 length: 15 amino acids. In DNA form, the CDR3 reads TGTGCCAGCAGGCTTCAGGACACCATATACAATGAGCAGTTCTTC. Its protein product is CASRLQDTIYNEQFF.

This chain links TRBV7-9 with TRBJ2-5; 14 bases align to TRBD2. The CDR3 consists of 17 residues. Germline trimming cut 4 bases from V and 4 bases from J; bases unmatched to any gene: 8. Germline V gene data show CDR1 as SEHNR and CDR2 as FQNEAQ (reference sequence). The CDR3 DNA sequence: TGTGCCAGCAGCTCAATTGGGACTAGCGGGAGCCCAGAGACCCAGTACTTC. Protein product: CASSSIGTSGSPETQYF.

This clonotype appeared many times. CDR3 sequence: CASSLMTDQPQHF. In DNA, the CDR3 is TGCGCCAGCAGCTTGATGACCGATCAGCCCCAGCATTTT. The chain has TRBV5-1 and TRBJ1-5; D unresolved. The CDR3 is 13 amino acids. With 1 base removed from V and 5 bases from J, the gap between germline ends came to 7 bases. The germline V gene has CDR1 SGHRS and CDR2 YFSETQ.

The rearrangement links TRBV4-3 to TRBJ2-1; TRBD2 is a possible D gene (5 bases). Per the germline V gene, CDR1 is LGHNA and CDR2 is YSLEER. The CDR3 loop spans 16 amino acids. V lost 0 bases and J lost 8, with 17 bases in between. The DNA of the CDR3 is TGCGCCAGCAGCCAAGAGGTGGGAGACTATCAGTATGAGCAGTTCTTC. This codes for CASSQEVGDYQYEQFF.

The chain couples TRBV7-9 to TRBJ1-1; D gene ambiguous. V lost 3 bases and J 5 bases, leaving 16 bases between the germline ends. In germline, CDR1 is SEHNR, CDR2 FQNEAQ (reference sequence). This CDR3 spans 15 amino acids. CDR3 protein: CASSLMRALGTEAFF. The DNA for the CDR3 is TGTGCCAGCAGCTTGATGAGGGCCTTGGGGACTGAAGCTTTCTTT.